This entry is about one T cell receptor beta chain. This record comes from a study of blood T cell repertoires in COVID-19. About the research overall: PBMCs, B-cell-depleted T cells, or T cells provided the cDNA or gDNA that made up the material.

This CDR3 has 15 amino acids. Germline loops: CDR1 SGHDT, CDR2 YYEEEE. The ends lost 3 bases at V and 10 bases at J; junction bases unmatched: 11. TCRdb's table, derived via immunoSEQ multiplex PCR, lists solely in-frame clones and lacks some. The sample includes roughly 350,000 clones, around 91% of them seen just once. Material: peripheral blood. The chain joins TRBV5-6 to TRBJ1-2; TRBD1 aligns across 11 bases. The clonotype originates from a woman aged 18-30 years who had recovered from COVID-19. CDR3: CASSSPGQGDLDYTF. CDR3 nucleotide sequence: TGTGCCAGCAGCTCCCCGGGACAGGGGGATTTGGACTACACCTTC.